These 29 T cell receptor beta chains were all obtained from the same sample, sequenced in a study of T cells after yellow fever vaccination. TCRdb re-called the 5' RACE reads with MiXCR, one entry per CDR3 protein. The repertoire holds more than 350,000 distinct CDR3 sequences, with around 10% as singletons. Sequencing used PBMCs, obtained on the day of the first yellow fever vaccination. The receptors were sampled from a young man who received the YFV17D yellow fever vaccine.

The chain is built from TRBV10-3 and TRBJ2-3; D call uncertain. Trimming pared 5 bases from V and 2 bases from J, leaving 11 bases between. The CDR3 is 14 amino acids. CDR1 and CDR2 from the germline V gene are ENHRY and SYGVKD. CDR3 protein: CAISPYPHTDTQYF. The DNA for the CDR3 is TGTGCCATCAGTCCCTACCCCCACACAGATACGCAGTATTTT.

The chain couples TRBV27 to TRBJ2-7; unclear D gene. The CDR3 is 15 amino acids. V was pared by 0 bases and J by 9 bases, with 18 bases between. From germline, CDR1 is MNHEY and CDR2 SMNVEV (reference sequence). The DNA of the CDR3 is TGTGCCAGCAGTTTATCTCCAAGGGCCCTGTCTGTGCAGTACGTC. Protein: CASSLSPRALSVQYV.

This clonotype was counted many times. This chain links TRBV5-1 with TRBJ1-1, with a possible D match to TRBD1 (6 bases). The CDR3 runs to 14 residues. The V gene's germline CDR1 is SGHRS and CDR2 YFSETQ. V was clipped by 3 bases and J by 2 bases, with 11 bases between them. CDR3 loop: CASSSTGTNTEAFF. CDR3 DNA: TGCGCCAGCAGCTCCACCGGGACAAACACTGAAGCTTTCTTT. Full variable domain (remainder filled in from reference TRBV5-1 and TRBJ1-1): KAGVTQTPRYLIKTRGQQVTLSCSPISGHRSVSWYQQTPGQGLQFLFEYFSETQRNKGNFPGRFSGRQFSNSRSEMNVSTLELGDSALYLCASSSTGTNTEAFFGQGTRLTVV.

This clonotype appeared a few times. The chain carries TRBV20-1 and TRBJ2-7; 13 nucleotides agree with TRBD2. Per the germline V gene, CDR1 is DFQATT and CDR2 is SNEGSKA (reference sequence). The CDR3 is 15 residues long. Losses at the gene ends were 3 bases for V and 4 bases for J; bases not matched to a gene: 6. This chain's CDR3 is CSASGTSGGAYEQYF. CDR3 DNA sequence: TGCAGTGCTAGCGGAACTAGCGGGGGGGCGTACGAGCAGTACTTC.

The J gene is TRBJ2-3, the V gene TRBV7-9; D might be TRBD1 (7 bases). The CDR3 consists of 16 residues. Trimming removed 7 bases at V and 1 base at J, with 18 bases between. Germline loops: CDR1 SEHNR, CDR2 FQNEAQ (reference sequence). The CDR3 loop is CASTQGGLRGTDTQYF. The CDR3 DNA sequence: TGTGCCAGCACCCAGGGGGGTCTTCGAGGCACAGATACGCAGTATTTT.

This clonotype was counted between two and nine times. This rearrangement joins TRBV5-1 to TRBJ1-4; D may be TRBD1 (6 bases). The CDR3 covers 14 residues. Trimming pared 4 bases from V and 8 bases from J, leaving 15 bases between. The germline V gene has CDR1 SGHRS and CDR2 YFSETQ. The CDR3 protein is CASSGDAGEEKLFF. The CDR3 DNA reads TGCGCCAGCAGCGGGGACGCAGGGGAGGAAAAACTGTTTTTT.

V is TRBV7-9 and J is TRBJ2-4; D is unresolved. The germline gives CDR1 SEHNR, CDR2 FQNEAQ (reference sequence). The V end was cut by 8 bases, the J end by 0 bases, with 14 bases between. The CDR3 spans 15 residues. Here the CDR3 DNA reads TGTGCCAGCGCGGCCCGAGGTTTAGCCAAAAACATTCAGTACTTC. Its protein is CASAARGLAKNIQYF.

This clonotype was counted many times. The junction and the germline gene differ at one end; a read error may be behind it. The chain combines TRBV7-2 with TRBJ1-1; maybe TRBD1 (5 bases). The germline gives CDR1 SGHTA, CDR2 FQGNSA. The CDR3 extends over 14 amino acids. CDR3: CASSLGPLNTEAFF. For the CDR3, the DNA is TGCGCCAGCAGCTTGGGACCTCTCAACACTGAAGCTTTCTTT.

This clonotype was counted ten times or more. This rearrangement joins TRBV6-5 to TRBJ1-1, with TRBD1 as a possible D gene (5 bases). Germline V gives CDR1 MNHEY, CDR2 SVGAGI. V dropped 2 bases and J dropped 5 bases, with 12 bases sitting between them. The length of the CDR3 is 14 residues. CDR3 protein: CASSYRGLRTEAFF. Here the CDR3 DNA reads TGTGCCAGCAGTTACAGGGGTTTAAGGACTGAAGCTTTCTTT.

This clonotype was counted between two and nine times. J is TRBJ2-5 and V is TRBV5-1, with a weak D call TRBD1 (7 bases). Germline assignment: CDR1 SGHRS and CDR2 YFSETQ. Trimming stripped 4 bases from V and 2 bases from J, with 15 bases between. The CDR3 is made up of 15 amino acids. The CDR3 DNA is TGCGCCAGCAGCCGCGGGACAGAGCTTCAAGAGACCCAGTACTTC. This translates into CASSRGTELQETQYF.

The V call is TRBV9, the J call TRBJ2-5; a weak D match, TRBD2 (5 bases). Trimming pared 3 bases from V and 5 bases from J, leaving 14 bases between. The CDR3 loop spans 14 amino acids. Germline CDR1 reads SGDLS; CDR2 reads YYNGEE. The CDR3 reads CASSADWIGETQYF. CDR3 DNA sequence: TGTGCCAGCAGCGCGGACTGGATTGGGGAGACCCAGTACTTC.

The chain uses TRBV6-5 and TRBJ2-3, with TRBD1 identical over 8 bases. CDR3 length: 16 residues. Germline CDR1 is MNHEY and CDR2 is SVGAGI. Unmatched junction bases numbered 5, after V lost 0 bases and J lost 3 bases. The CDR3 loop reads CASSYSTGASTDTQYF. As DNA, the CDR3 is TGTGCCAGCAGTTACTCGACAGGGGCTTCGACAGATACGCAGTATTTT.

This rearrangement joins TRBV2 to TRBJ1-6; tentative D call: TRBD1 (6 bases). The germline V gene encodes CDR1 SNHLY and CDR2 FYNNEI. V lost 7 bases and J 9 bases, leaving 16 bases between the germline ends. The length of the CDR3 is 14 residues. As DNA, the CDR3 is TGTGCCAGCAATAGACAGGAGAGCGTTTCACCCCTCCACTTT. Encoded protein: CASNRQESVSPLHF.

This clonotype was found a few times. J is TRBJ2-3 and V is TRBV20-1; D gene uncertain. The CDR3 length is 15 residues. V lost 5 bases and J lost 2, with 17 bases in between. Germline assignment: CDR1 DFQATT and CDR2 SNEGSKA (reference sequence). Written as DNA, the CDR3 is TGCAGTGCTCGATTCGGACGGATGATCACAGATACGCAGTATTTT. It specifies CSARFGRMITDTQYF.

Only a few counts were recorded for this clonotype. The chain couples TRBV6-5 to TRBJ2-7; tentatively, D is TRBD1 (6 bases). Trimming shortened V by 0 bases and J by 2 bases, and 11 bases separated the two germline ends. The CDR3 is made up of 15 amino acids. CDR1 is MNHEY, CDR2 SVGAGI, per germline. As DNA, the CDR3 is TGTGCCAGCAGTTACTCCGACAGGCCCACCTACGAGCAGTACTTC. Its translation: CASSYSDRPTYEQYF.

This clonotype was recorded a few times. The chain recombines TRBV5-1 with TRBJ2-3; a weak D match, TRBD2 (7 bases). The CDR3 extends over 13 amino acids. V lost 6 bases to trimming and J lost 5 bases, with 13 bases between them. Looked up from germline, CDR1 is SGHRS and CDR2 is YFSETQ. CDR3 sequence: CASNRGAGDTQYF. The DNA of the CDR3 is TGCGCCAGCAATCGGGGGGCGGGAGATACGCAGTATTTT.

This clonotype was counted between two and nine times. This sequence joins TRBV6-1 and TRBJ2-5, with D tentatively TRBD1 (5 bases). V lost 8 bases, J lost 10 bases, and 11 bases lay in between. This CDR3 comprises 10 residues. Germline V gives CDR1 MNHNS, CDR2 SASEGT. The CDR3, as DNA: TGTGCCAGCGGCCCACAGGACCAGTACTTC. This codes for CASGPQDQYF.

The CDR3, as DNA: TGTGCCAGCTCCCCGGATGGGGACGAGCAGTACGTC. It codes for CASSPDGDEQYV. The V gene is TRBV18, the J gene TRBJ2-7; D is undetermined. There are 12 residues in the CDR3. The V end lost 6 bases, the J end lost 5 bases, and 11 bases lay between the germline ends. Germline V gives CDR1 KGHSH, CDR2 LQKENI.

The chain is built from TRBV3-1 and TRBJ1-2; D is unresolved. Trimming removed 3 bases from V and 2 bases from J, with 13 bases in between. The V gene's germline CDR1 is LGHDT and CDR2 YNNKEL (reference sequence). The CDR3 loop spans 15 amino acids. The CDR3 coding sequence is TGTGCCAGCAGCCACCCAGGAGTAACCAACTATGGCTACACCTTC. Protein sequence: CASSHPGVTNYGYTF.

Here the CDR3 reads CASSQGTGSEQYV. The CDR3 nucleotides are TGCGCCAGCAGCCAAGGGACAGGAAGCGAGCAGTACGTC. The chain recombines TRBV4-1 with TRBJ2-7, with TRBD1 matching over 7 bases. The germline V gene has CDR1 MGHRA and CDR2 YSYEKL. The V gene end was trimmed by 1 base and the J gene end by 6 bases; junction bases not matched to a gene: 3. This CDR3 is 13 amino acids long.

This clonotype was seen only a few times. The V call is TRBV7-6, the J call TRBJ2-5; a possible D gene is TRBD2 (5 bases). The CDR3 covers 13 residues. Germline values: CDR1 SGHVS, CDR2 FNYEAQ. V lost 7 bases to trimming and J lost 5 bases, with 14 bases between them. The CDR3 nucleotides are TGTGCCAGCACCGTACTCCGAGGGGAGACCCAGTACTTC. Protein: CASTVLRGETQYF. Supplemented by reference TRBV7-6 and TRBJ2-5, the full variable domain reads GAGVSQSPRYKVTKRGQDVALRCDPISGHVSLYWYRQALGQGPEFLTYFNYEAQQDKSGLPNDRFSAERPEGSISTLTIQRTEQRDSAMYRCASTVLRGETQYFGPGTRLLVL.

The rearrangement links TRBV20-1 to TRBJ2-3, with D unclear. This CDR3 has 13 amino acids. Germline assignment: CDR1 DFQATT and CDR2 SNEGSKA (reference sequence). The germline V and J ends were trimmed by 0 bases and 4 bases, with 8 bases remaining between them. The DNA for the CDR3 is TGCAGTGCTAGAGAGAATAGGGCAGATACGCAGTATTTT. It yields the protein CSARENRADTQYF.

The chain joins TRBV7-3 to TRBJ1-2; D gene uncertain. Germline CDR1 reads SGHTA; CDR2 reads FQGTGA. Trimming shortened V by 5 bases and J by 6 bases, and 13 bases separated the two germline ends. This CDR3 is 13 amino acids long. As DNA, the CDR3 is TGTGCCAGCAGCCCTACTTCTGGGGATGGCTACACCTTC. Protein: CASSPTSGDGYTF. Using reference TRBV7-3 and TRBJ1-2 for the parts outside the CDR3, the full variable domain is GAGVSQTPSNKVTEKGKYVELRCDPISGHTALYWYRQSLGQGPEFLIYFQGTGAADDSGLPNDRFFAVRPEGSVSTLKIQRTERGDSAVYLCASSPTSGDGYTFGSGTRLTVV.

The chain is built from TRBV29-1 and TRBJ2-1; D may be TRBD1 (6 bases). CDR3 size: 15 residues. The germline V gene has CDR1 SQVTM and CDR2 ANQGSEA. V lost 1 base and J lost 2, with 12 bases in between. The CDR3 nucleotides are TGCAGCGTTGAAGCGGGCAGGGGCGCCTACAATGAGCAGTTCTTC. Amino acid sequence: CSVEAGRGAYNEQFF.

This clonotype was picked up many times. The chain joins TRBV6-2 or TRBV6-3 to TRBJ1-2, with D unclear. The germline V gene has CDR1 MNHEY and CDR2 SVGEGT. V gave up 4 bases and J gave up 5 bases, with 5 bases separating them. This CDR3 comprises 11 residues. CDR3 coding DNA: TGTGCCAGCAGTTCAGAATATGGCTACACCTTC. Protein sequence: CASSSEYGYTF.

This clonotype was detected only a few times. The V call is TRBV7-6, the J call TRBJ2-1; 7 bases match TRBD1. J gave up 9 bases and V 5 bases, and 7 bases lay outside the gene matches. The CDR3 length is 13 residues. Germline V CDR1 and CDR2: SGHVS, FNYEAQ. The CDR3 protein is CASSRDPGGEQFF. The CDR3 nucleotides are TGTGCCAGCAGCAGAGACCCAGGGGGTGAGCAGTTCTTC.

This clonotype showed up just a few times. The rearrangement joins TRBV9 to TRBJ2-3; 13 bases line up with TRBD2. V dropped 3 bases and J dropped 6; count of bases not matched to a gene: 16. CDR1 SGDLS and CDR2 YYNGEE come from the germline V gene. The CDR3 consists of 19 residues. CDR3 region: CASSASGTSGATTRDTQYF. The CDR3 DNA sequence: TGTGCCAGCAGCGCCTCCGGGACTAGCGGGGCGACTACGAGGGATACGCAGTATTTT.

This clonotype occurred a few times. This chain uses TRBV28 with TRBJ1-2; D might be TRBD1 (6 bases). Germline assignment: CDR1 MDHEN and CDR2 SYDVKM. V was clipped by 2 bases and J by 2 bases, with 15 bases between them. The CDR3 covers 16 residues. CDR3 sequence: CASSLMTEGHNYGYTF. In DNA form, the CDR3 reads TGTGCCAGCAGTTTAATGACAGAGGGACACAACTATGGCTACACCTTC.

Ten or more counts support this clonotype. The chain combines TRBV11-1 with TRBJ2-5; 8 positions match TRBD1. CDR3 size: 14 residues. Germline CDR1 and CDR2: SGHAT and FQDESV (reference sequence). Trimming took 5 bases from V and 5 from J; bases not matched to a gene: 7. In DNA, the CDR3 is TGTGCCAGCAGCCCAGGGGGCGCGGAGGAGACCCAGTACTTC. This codes for CASSPGGAEETQYF.